What follows are 15 T cell receptor beta chains derived from one specimen sequenced in a study of CD8+CD57+ T cells in acquired aplastic anemia. TCR beta VDJ combinations and CDR3 sequences were profiled from genomic DNA. TCRdb re-analysed the reads in MiXCR, keeping a single row per CDR3 protein. The data hold fewer than 250,000 distinct CDR3 sequences, with more than 45% observed a single time. Flow cytometry had shown expanded CD8+CD57+ cells in the patients chosen for sequencing. The sequencing sample was made of sorted CD4+, CD8+, or CD8+CD57+ T cells (not recorded which) from PBMCs. The origin of the receptors is a human donor with aplastic anemia.

This clonotype was found many times. This chain joins TRBV10-3 and TRBJ1-5, with TRBD1 as a possible D gene (6 bases). V was clipped by 5 bases and J by 0 bases, with 17 bases between them. The germline V gene encodes CDR1 ENHRY and CDR2 SYGVKD. The CDR3 runs 17 residues. CDR3 sequence (DNA): TGTGCCATCAGTCAGGGGTTGAGGCCTCGTAGCAATCAGCCCCAGCATTTT. Translation: CAISQGLRPRSNQPQHF.

The V call is TRBV5-1, the J call TRBJ2-1; no definite D call. The V end lost 0 bases, the J end lost 6 bases, and 13 bases lay between the germline ends. This CDR3 is built from 15 residues. Germline-derived CDR1 and CDR2 are SGHRS and YFSETQ. The CDR3 nucleotides are TGCGCCAGCAGCTTGGTGACTCCCCTACCCAATGAGCAGTTCTTC. This codes for CASSLVTPLPNEQFF.

A few counts support this clonotype. V usage is TRBV10-3 and J usage is TRBJ1-6; D remains ambiguous. CDR3 length equals 13 residues. The V and J ends lost 3 bases and 7 bases respectively, with 7 bases between them. CDR1 and CDR2 from the germline V gene are ENHRY and SYGVKD. CDR3 sequence: CAISDRTNSPLHF. The CDR3 DNA follows: TGTGCCATCAGTGACCGGACGAATTCACCCCTCCACTTT.

The chain has TRBV15 and TRBJ2-2, with a tentative D call TRBD1 (5 bases). The V end was cut by 9 bases, the J end by 4 bases, with 15 bases between. Looked up from germline, CDR1 is LNHNV and CDR2 is YYDKDF (reference sequence). The CDR3 covers 14 residues. The chain's CDR3 is CATQGVPSTGELFF. The CDR3 DNA reads TGTGCCACTCAGGGTGTACCAAGCACCGGGGAGCTGTTTTTT.

This chain uses TRBV19 with TRBJ2-7; D may be TRBD1 (6 bases). The CDR3 runs 14 residues. Germline lookup yields CDR1 LNHDA and CDR2 SQIVND (reference sequence). Trimming cost V 11 bases and J 2 bases, with 19 bases left between them. DNA for the CDR3: TGTGCCCCCCGAGGGGGATCAGGACCCTACGAGCAGTACTTC. Encoded protein: CAPRGGSGPYEQYF.

This clonotype was counted at least ten times. The chain couples TRBV5-6 to TRBJ2-2, with 9 bases aligning to TRBD1. Germline V gene sequence: CDR1 SGHDT, CDR2 YYEEEE. This CDR3 is built from 15 residues. The trim removed 4 bases at V and 4 bases at J, leaving 5 bases unmatched. The CDR3 protein is CASSLGTGTTGELFF. The CDR3 region has the DNA TGTGCCAGCAGCCTCGGGACAGGGACCACCGGGGAGCTGTTTTTT.

This clonotype was counted ten times or more. The V gene is TRBV20-1, the J gene TRBJ2-3; 8 bases fit TRBD2. V was clipped by 4 bases and J by 6 bases; unmatched bases: 12. Germline V gene sequence: CDR1 DFQATT, CDR2 SNEGSKA (reference sequence). There are 15 residues in the CDR3. The DNA for the CDR3 is TGCAGTGCTAAAACAGGACTAGCAGTAGAGGATACGCAGTATTTT. Its translation is CSAKTGLAVEDTQYF.

This clonotype came up many times. The V and J genes are TRBV24-1 and TRBJ2-5; D not certain. The germline V gene has CDR1 KGHDR and CDR2 SFDVKD. The CDR3 runs 13 residues. Trimming took 10 bases from V and 0 from J, leaving 11 bases between them. The CDR3 loop is CATATGDQETQYF. CDR3 bases: TGTGCCACAGCGACTGGAGACCAAGAGACCCAGTACTTC.

V usage is TRBV7-9 and J usage is TRBJ1-2; 7 bases line up with TRBD1. V shed 5 bases, J shed 5 bases, and the junction held 8 bases outside the gene matches. The length of the CDR3 is 14 residues. Per germline, CDR1 SEHNR and CDR2 FQNEAQ (reference sequence). The CDR3 nucleotides read TGTGCCAGCAGCCCCCGTTGGGACAGTTATGGCTACACCTTC. As protein: CASSPRWDSYGYTF.

This chain uses TRBV27 with TRBJ1-1; D might be TRBD1 (5 bases). The CDR3 is made up of 14 amino acids. CDR1 is MNHEY and CDR2 is SMNVEV in the germline V gene (reference sequence). Trimming shortened V by 3 bases and J by 1 base, and 9 bases separated the two germline ends. The CDR3 nucleotides are TGTGCCAGCAGTTTTTACGGGACGAACACTGAAGCTTTCTTT. Amino acid sequence: CASSFYGTNTEAFF.

This clonotype was picked up many times. The CDR3 region is CASRRIRVGEAFF. The CDR3 DNA is TGTGCCAGCCGCCGTATCAGGGTAGGTGAAGCTTTCTTT. The rearrangement joins TRBV7-6 to TRBJ1-1, with D possibly TRBD1 on 5 matching bases. Between the trimmed V and J ends, which lost 8 bases and 7 bases, there was a span of 17 bases. From germline, CDR1 is SGHVS and CDR2 FNYEAQ. The CDR3 spans 13 residues. The full variable domain, its missing parts supplied by reference TRBV7-6 and TRBJ1-1, is GAGVSQSPRYKVTKRGQDVALRCDPISGHVSLYWYRQALGQGPEFLTYFNYEAQQDKSGLPNDRFSAERPEGSISTLTIQRTEQRDSAMYRCASRRIRVGEAFFGQGTRLTVV.

This clonotype was seen only a few times. The chain couples TRBV2 to TRBJ1-1, with a weak D call TRBD1 (5 bases). The germline gives CDR1 SNHLY, CDR2 FYNNEI. The CDR3 sequence is 15 residues long. The ends were cut back, 3 bases at V and 1 base at J, with 12 bases in the middle. The CDR3 nucleotides are TGTGCCAGCAGTGAGACCAGGGAGAGGAACACTGAAGCTTTCTTT. Protein: CASSETRERNTEAFF.

The table lists this clonotype with many counts. The V call is TRBV4-2, the J call TRBJ2-7, with 9 positions matching TRBD2. V lost 1 base to trimming and J lost 3 bases; unmatched junction nucleotides: 4. Germline CDR1 LGHNA, CDR2 YNFKEQ. This CDR3 has 15 amino acids. The CDR3 loop reads CASSQATSGLYEQYF. The CDR3, as DNA: TGTGCCAGCAGCCAAGCGACTAGCGGTCTCTACGAGCAGTACTTC.

This clonotype was counted many times. The rearrangement uses TRBV19 and TRBJ2-1; TRBD2 is a possible D gene (6 bases). Trimming pared 3 bases from V and 1 base from J, leaving 10 bases between. CDR3 length equals 15 residues. Per germline, CDR1 LNHDA and CDR2 SQIVND (reference sequence). CDR3 sequence reads: CASSIGGESYNEQFF. The CDR3 coding sequence is TGTGCCAGTAGTATCGGGGGAGAGTCCTACAATGAGCAGTTCTTC.

A note on this clonotype: This may be a read error: a much more frequent sequence differs by one nucleotide. This rearrangement joins TRBV5-8 to TRBJ2-2; D gene ambiguous. CDR1 is SGHTS and CDR2 is YDEGEE in the germline V gene. The CDR3 is 14 residues long. CDR3 residues: CANSLDLSTGELFF. For the CDR3, the DNA is TGTGCCAACAGCTTGGATCTGAGCACCGGGGAGCTGTTTTTT.